Presented here are 4 T cell receptor beta chains from one specimen sequenced in a study of OX40 agonist ivuxolimab in advanced cancers. Data came from immunoSEQ multiplex PCR; TCRdb stores just in-frame clones and leaves some out. The repertoire includes over 85,000 clones, less than 90% of them detected once, and around 1.1% sits in the top ten. Specimen: CD4+ or CD8+ T cells sorted from blood, collected in a trial of the OX40 agonist ivuxolimab. These receptors came from an adult with an advanced solid tumor such as melanoma, head and neck, liver or kidney cancer.

The rearrangement joins TRBV9 to TRBJ1-1, with 7 nucleotides matching TRBD1. Germline values: CDR1 SGDLS, CDR2 YYNGEE. V shed 3 bases and J 1 base; nucleotides not matched to a gene: 3. This CDR3 has 14 amino acids. The CDR3 loop reads CASSGGQANTEAFF. Written as DNA, the CDR3 is TGTGCCAGCAGCGGCGGACAGGCGAACACTGAAGCTTTCTTT.

This clone was seen more than once but under ten times. The chain employs TRBV28 and TRBJ1-2, with D hard to call. This CDR3 is built from 14 residues. V was cut by 7 bases and J by 5 bases, with 17 bases left in between. CDR1 MDHEN and CDR2 SYDVKM come from the germline V gene. CDR3 amino acids: CASTLPRLRYGYTF. The CDR3 nucleotides read TGTGCCAGCACCCTACCGCGGCTACGGTATGGCTACACCTTC.

Ten or more counts support this clone. The chain carries TRBV7-9 and TRBJ1-6; 7 bases match TRBD1. This CDR3 spans 14 amino acids. The germline gives CDR1 SEHNR, CDR2 FQNEAQ (reference sequence). The trim removed 4 bases at V and 7 bases at J, leaving 4 bases unmatched. The CDR3 sequence is CASSSGTENSPLHF. In DNA form, the CDR3 reads TGTGCCAGCAGCTCCGGGACAGAGAATTCACCCCTCCACTTT.

The chain links TRBV7-2 to TRBJ1-2, with D possibly being TRBD1 (6 bases). This CDR3 has 13 residues. Germline CDR1 reads SGHTA; CDR2 reads FQGNSA. V gave up 5 bases and J gave up 4 bases, with 11 bases separating them. CDR3 in amino acids: CASSLDSTYGYTF. CDR3 in DNA: TGTGCCAGCAGCCTGGACAGCACCTATGGCTACACCTTC.